This T cell receptor beta chain originates from a study of blood T cells in healthy people across ages. This clonotype came up once. PCR was performed a second time for about 7 to 12 cycles using a sample-barcoded 5' primer and a J-beta primer mix. Each CDR3 protein is one row after TCRdb ran MiXCR on the 5' RACE reads. The sample contains about 800,000 distinct CDR3 sequences, over 45% of which appear only once. V trimming: 4 bases; J trimming: 0 bases; junction bases outside the gene matches: 8. Germline-derived CDR1 and CDR2 are SGHTA and FQGNSA. CDR3 length: 16 amino acids. The source of this sequence is a man aged 30 to 45 in good health. The sample consisted of blood. The rearrangement joins TRBV7-2 to TRBJ2-7; 8 bases are a match to TRBD1. CDR3 bases: TGTGCCAGCAGCTCGCCCCGGGACAGGAGCTCCTACGAGCAGTACTTC. Protein product: CASSSPRDRSSYEQYF.